This TCR beta chain appears in the sequencing data of a study of beta chain features in type 1 diabetes (dated by TCRdb to 2017 to 2018). A note on the overall study: Mean age, gender distribution, total cell number and subset yield were not different between patients and healthy donors. A total of roughly 98,000,000 sorted cells were examined across all samples, and a strong correlation was observed between cell number per subset and RNA yield. The study compared the TCRB repertoires of sorted circulating CD4+ T cell subsets in recently diagnosed type 1 diabetes patients with those in matched healthy donors. Regulatory and stem cell-like memory subsets were obtained from only 8 patients and about eight healthy donors, while naive and central memory subsets were obtained from all 30 or so donors. Results the study describes overall, beyond this receptor: At VDJ recombination sites, patients with type 1 diabetes made fewer insertions and deleted more nucleotides, a pattern implying thymic rearrangement abnormalities. Shorter templates might be favored by PCR, yet because patient and control samples were amplified and corrected together, any such skew would affect both groups equally. Naive, central memory and regulatory TCRB repertoires appeared to be more alike among patients than among healthy donors. Only small numbers of individuals were included in the HLA sub-analyses, which left unresolved whether HLA type had any influence on TCRB rearrangement. Because cDNA rather than genomic DNA was sequenced, highly expressing activated cells could have been over-represented, although no difference in activation and CD3 levels was found between groups. In all four CD4+ subsets, TCRB CDR3 length was moderately but significantly shorter in type 1 diabetes patients.

Sequences SEHNR (CDR1) and FQNEAQ (CDR2) are obtained from the germline V gene (reference sequence). V and J are truncated by 4 bases and 8 bases respectively, leaving an intervening sequence of 11 bases. The CDR3 starts with the cysteine, ends with the phenylalanine, and has 12 residues. Of all the DNA, just the CDR3 is kept, 36 bases in frame from base 1. Each donor gave one peripheral blood draw, averaging approximately 120 mL, which was collected into heparinised tubes. Using a panel that included CD45RO, CCR7, CD25, CD127, CD95 and CD27, naive, central memory, regulatory and stem cell-like memory CD4+ T cells were sorted on a BD FACSAria II. Purity was above 98% for every sorted population. PBMCs were separated immediately by Lymphoprep density gradient centrifugation and were stained directly, without being cultured. To minimize batch effects, samples were stained and sorted in pairs, one healthy donor with one patient per experiment.

To note about this clone: The clone's antigen remains unknown. No clone much larger than this one lies a single base away; base qualities are absent.

The entire amount of isolated RNA was reverse transcribed using the High Capacity cDNA Reverse Transcription Kit, so the sequenced TCRB transcripts were expressed ones. Deep immunoSEQ sequencing was performed on naive, central memory and regulatory T cell samples, with an average of roughly 3.5 million total reads per sample. After sorted cells were lysed in RLT buffer, RNA was extracted with DNase-treated RNeasy Micro or Mini kits, with the choice depending on cell number. To prevent cross-contamination, every cell subset was processed on its own, while patient and healthy donor samples were processed together. Using the immunoSEQ multiplex PCR, TCRB sequences were amplified from cDNA into 87-bp fragments spanning the CDR3 region. Sequencing of the amplicons was done on the Illumina HiSeq platform. The paper's data handling went like this. Synthetic template baselines were used to correct PCR bias computationally, reads within Hamming distance 2 were collapsed together, and singletons that could not be merged were discarded. Reads were aligned to IMGT to assign V, D and J genes, CDR3 length, and insertions or deletions at six rearrangement sites. Clonotype counts were normalized to sorted cell number within each subset before computing true diversity and Gini coefficients with the tcR R package. Repertoire sharing was quantified using the overlap coefficient calculated on TCRB nucleotide sequences. As a proxy for the pre-selection repertoire, out-of-frame TCRB sequences from naive cells were analyzed. The clones in this table, taken by TCRdb from immuneACCESS, are in-frame only. Not every clone is retained; where verified, under half of the shortfall comes from an unresolved V gene, and the cause of the rest is unknown. D and trimming were read from the DNA, whereas the V and J calls and clone size are those reported in that table. The table for this sample lists 250,000 to 350,000 clones; 13% to 15% of them were counted only once. The top ten clonotypes cover less than 0.02% of the sample.

Material for sequencing was naive CD4+ T cells from blood. Read against the paper, the sample's cell subset or site label means: true naive CD4+ T cells. The source of this sequence is a man younger than 45 with type 1 diabetes. The receptor chain draws on TRBV7-9 and TRBJ1-1; TRBD1 could be the D gene, as 5 bases match. The CDR3 protein is CASSSQGLEAFF. The nucleotides read TGTGCCAGCAGCTCTCAGGGTTTAGAAGCTTTCTTT.